The 13 T cell receptor beta chains in this list originate from one sample, sequenced in a study of T cell changes during pregnancy in multiple sclerosis. The method was immunoSEQ multiplex PCR; TCRdb's version includes in-frame clones alone and lacks a portion of them. The sample includes 37,000 or so clones, 91% of them seen just once. The sample here was CD4+ T cells from peripheral blood mononuclear cells, taken in the second trimester of pregnancy. The source is a female donor in good health, enrolled as a control in a pregnancy study.

This sequence joins TRBV27 and TRBJ1-1; 8 bases match TRBD1. The germline CDR1 and CDR2 sequences are MNHEY and SMNVEV (reference sequence). J gave up 4 bases and V 6 bases, and 4 bases lay outside the gene matches. CDR3 size: 13 residues. The CDR3 bases are TGTGCCAGCAGGAGGACAGGGCCCACTGAAGCTTTCTTT. Its translation is CASRRTGPTEAFF.

The chain combines TRBV19 with TRBJ1-1, with D unclear. The V end was cut by 10 bases, the J end by 10 bases, with 10 bases between. The CDR3 extends over 9 amino acids. Germline CDR1 and CDR2: LNHDA and SQIVND (reference sequence). In DNA form, the CDR3 reads TGTGCCACTAAAAGGAGAGCTTTCTTT. This sequence encodes CATKRRAFF.

This chain joins TRBV19 and TRBJ2-3, with 10 positions matching TRBD2. CDR3 length equals 15 residues. V dropped 3 bases and J dropped 4; count of bases not matched to a gene: 4. CDR1 LNHDA and CDR2 SQIVND come from the germline V gene (reference sequence). CDR3 coding DNA: TGTGCCAGTAGTATTGTAACTAGCGGGGCAGATACGCAGTATTTT. Amino acid sequence: CASSIVTSGADTQYF.

This rearrangement joins TRBV12-5 to TRBJ1-1; 9 nucleotides align to TRBD1. Germline CDR1 and CDR2: LGHNT and FRNRAP. The V gene end was trimmed by 2 bases and the J gene end by 4 bases; junction bases not matched to a gene: 8. CDR3 length equals 16 residues. The CDR3 sequence is CASGLKLQGAFTEAFF. DNA of the CDR3: TGTGCTAGTGGTTTGAAATTACAGGGGGCCTTCACTGAAGCTTTCTTT.

The J gene is TRBJ2-3, the V gene TRBV18, with D perhaps TRBD2 (6 bases). This CDR3 spans 16 amino acids. V was pared by 0 bases and J by 5 bases, with 15 bases between. Looked up from germline, CDR1 is KGHSH and CDR2 is LQKENI. The CDR3 sequence: CASSPPIAGYGDTQYF. The CDR3 region has the DNA TGTGCCAGCTCACCACCGATCGCGGGGTATGGAGATACGCAGTATTTT.

This sequence joins TRBV28 and TRBJ1-2; no definite D call. Trimming shortened V by 2 bases and J by 8 bases, and 18 bases separated the two germline ends. The CDR3 runs to 15 residues. The germline CDR1 and CDR2 sequences are MDHEN and SYDVKM. CDR3 sequence reads: CASSLAEGGGRGYTF. In DNA, the CDR3 is TGTGCCAGCAGTTTAGCTGAGGGTGGCGGTAGAGGCTACACCTTC.

The V gene is TRBV7-8, the J gene TRBJ2-3; TRBD1 might be the D (8 bases). The CDR3 is made up of 15 amino acids. V gave up 5 bases and J gave up 6 bases, with 18 bases separating them. The germline gives CDR1 SGHVS, CDR2 FQNEAQ. The CDR3 here is CASSPGGGGWDTQYF. CDR3 coding DNA: TGTGCCAGCAGCCCAGGGGGCGGGGGATGGGATACGCAGTATTTT. The variable domain in full, with the rest retrieved from reference TRBV7-8 and TRBJ2-3, is GAGVSQSPRYKVAKRGQDVALRCDPISGHVSLFWYQQALGQGPEFLTYFQNEAQLDKSGLPSDRFFAERPEGSVSTLKIQRTQQEDSAVYLCASSPGGGGWDTQYFGPGTRLTVL.

The chain is built from TRBV5-8 and TRBJ1-2; a weak D match, TRBD1 (5 bases). This CDR3 spans 13 amino acids. Per germline, CDR1 SGHTS and CDR2 YDEGEE. Trimming removed 4 bases from V and 4 bases from J, with 11 bases in between. CDR3 residues: CASSRRTIYGYTF. In DNA form, the CDR3 reads TGTGCCAGCAGCCGACGGACAATCTATGGCTACACCTTC.

This chain's CDR3 is CASSQQLGWYSTDTQYF. In DNA, the CDR3 is TGTGCCAGCAGCCAACAGCTCGGGTGGTACAGCACAGATACGCAGTATTTT. The chain links TRBV14 to TRBJ2-3, with no clear D. Trimming took off 2 bases at V and 0 bases at J, with 15 bases between the two ends. The germline gives CDR1 SGHDN, CDR2 FVKESK. This CDR3 is 17 amino acids long.

This rearrangement joins TRBV6-1 to TRBJ1-5, with D possibly TRBD1 on 5 matching bases. Germline CDR1 is MNHNS and CDR2 is SASEGT. The CDR3 loop spans 13 amino acids. V was cut by 5 bases and J by 4 bases, with 9 bases left in between. The CDR3: CASSTRDNQPQHF. The CDR3, as DNA: TGTGCCAGCAGTACCAGGGATAATCAGCCCCAGCATTTT.

This clone is a singleton in its sample. The V and J genes are TRBV19 and TRBJ1-2; perhaps TRBD1 as D (6 bases). The CDR3 is made up of 16 amino acids. The V gene lost 9 bases and the J gene lost 0 bases, with 20 bases spanning the gap. Germline CDR1 is LNHDA and CDR2 is SQIVND (reference sequence). The CDR3 spells CASTRPGAAPNYGYTF. For the CDR3, the DNA is TGTGCCAGCACAAGGCCAGGGGCAGCCCCTAACTATGGCTACACCTTC.

The J gene is TRBJ1-5, the V gene TRBV7-9; the D gene is possibly TRBD1 (5 bases). The CDR3 covers 13 residues. From germline, CDR1 is SEHNR and CDR2 FQNEAQ (reference sequence). V was clipped by 5 bases and J by 5 bases, with 10 bases between them. The CDR3 loop is CASSPTADQPQHF. The CDR3 nucleotides read TGTGCCAGCAGCCCGACAGCAGATCAGCCCCAGCATTTT. The full variable domain, with the rest looked up from reference TRBV7-9 and TRBJ1-5, is DTGVSQNPRHKITKRGQNVTFRCDPISEHNRLYWYRQTLGQGPEFLTYFQNEAQLEKSRLLSDRFSAERPKGSFSTLEIQRTEQGDSAMYLCASSPTADQPQHFGDGTRLSIL.

This clone has just one count. This rearrangement joins TRBV6-5 to TRBJ2-1; 8 bases are shared with TRBD2. Germline-derived CDR1 and CDR2 are MNHEY and SVGAGI. With 8 bases clipped from V and 15 bases from J, the junction kept 12 bases outside the gene matches. The CDR3 spans 12 residues. The CDR3 sequence is CASSPGTRNSFF. The CDR3 DNA sequence: TGTGCCAGCTCCCCCGGGACTAGAAATTCGTTCTTC.